Shown below are 11 T cell receptor beta chains from a single sample sequenced in a study of T cells in Graves' hyperthyroidism and ophthalmopathy. TCR beta CDR3 regions were amplified from RNA. Researchers ran a first-round RT-PCR on the TCR CDR3 using the HTBI primer set. TCRdb re-derived calls from the multiplex PCR reads in MiXCR, one entry per CDR3 protein. The sample consists of over 450,000 distinct CDR3 sequences, 14% of them appearing once. Material: blood. These receptors were obtained from a woman between 18 and 30 years old with Graves' hyperthyroidism.

This clonotype was counted a few times. The CDR3 spells CASSDTVYNEQFF. The CDR3 DNA reads TGCGCCAGCTCGGATACCGTCTACAATGAGCAGTTCTTC. The chain couples TRBV10-1 to TRBJ2-1; D not certain. The CDR3 runs 13 residues. V gave up 8 bases and J gave up 3 bases, with 11 bases separating them. Germline V CDR1 and CDR2: WNHNN, SYGVQD (reference sequence).

This clonotype was recorded at least ten times. The chain couples TRBV28 to TRBJ2-5; possible D gene TRBD2, 5 bases. V was shortened by 5 bases and J by 5 bases, with 12 bases between the two germline ends. The CDR3 loop spans 13 amino acids. The germline CDR1 and CDR2 sequences are MDHEN and SYDVKM. CDR3 protein: CASSPGGYETQYF. CDR3 DNA: TGTGCCAGCAGTCCCGGAGGCTATGAGACCCAGTACTTC. The full variable domain, rest sourced from reference TRBV28 and TRBJ2-5, is DVKVTQSSRYLVKRTGEKVFLECVQDMDHENMFWYRQDPGLGLRLIYFSYDVKMKEKGDIPEGYSVSREKKERFSLILESASTNQTSMYLCASSPGGYETQYFGPGTRLLVL.

A word on this clonotype: One end of the junction does not line up with germline, which may come from a read error. The J gene is TRBJ2-1, the V gene TRBV12-3 or TRBV12-4; no clear D. The CDR3 spans 13 residues. The CDR3 sequence is CASRASSYDEQFF. In DNA form, the CDR3 reads TGTGCCAGCAGAGCCAGCTCCTACGATGAGCAGTTCTTC.

For this clonotype: This may stem from a read error, because a much larger clone lies one nucleotide away. V usage is TRBV7-2 and J usage is TRBJ2-2; D is undetermined. The CDR3 has 12 residues. Looked up from germline, CDR1 is SGHTA and CDR2 is FQGNSA. CDR3 sequence: CVSSHSTGELFF. The CDR3 region has the DNA TGTGTCAGCAGCCACAGCACCGGGGAGCTGTTTTTT. Drawing the rest from reference TRBV7-2 and TRBJ2-2, the complete variable domain is GAGVSQSPSNKVTEKGKDVELRCDPISGHTALYWYRQSLGQGLEFLIYFQGNSAPDKSGLPSDRFSAERTGGSVSTLTIQRTQQEDSAVYLCVSSHSTGELFFGEGSRLTVL.

This clonotype was recorded many times. The chain employs TRBV6-1 and TRBJ1-1, with a weak D call TRBD1 (6 bases). CDR3 size: 14 residues. The germline CDR1 and CDR2 sequences are MNHNS and SASEGT. The V and J ends lost 4 bases and 1 base respectively, with 10 bases between them. In DNA, the CDR3 is TGTGCCAGCAGTGGTCAGGGGCCGAACACTGAAGCTTTCTTT. It codes for CASSGQGPNTEAFF.

The chain carries TRBV7-9 and TRBJ2-1; TRBD2 matches 12 bases. CDR1 and CDR2 (germline): SEHNR, FQNEAQ (reference sequence). This CDR3 contains 18 residues. J was trimmed by 4 bases and V by 5 bases; bases with no gene match: 12. The DNA of the CDR3 is TGTGCCAGCAGCCCCAGCCACTGGACTAGCGGGACGTACAATGAGCAGTTCTTC. It yields the protein CASSPSHWTSGTYNEQFF.

This clonotype has ten or more counts. The genes are TRBV7-2 and TRBJ2-2, with D uncertain. Germline loops: CDR1 SGHTA, CDR2 FQGNSA. V lost 0 bases, J lost 7 bases, and 12 bases lay in between. The CDR3 has 15 residues. In DNA form, the CDR3 reads TGTGCCAGCAGCTTAGCCGTCGGCAACGACGGGGAGCTGTTTTTT. Amino acid sequence: CASSLAVGNDGELFF. The entire variable domain, with the rest obtained from reference TRBV7-2 and TRBJ2-2, is as follows: GAGVSQSPSNKVTEKGKDVELRCDPISGHTALYWYRQSLGQGLEFLIYFQGNSAPDKSGLPSDRFSAERTGGSVSTLTIQRTQQEDSAVYLCASSLAVGNDGELFFGEGSRLTVL.

To note about this clonotype: A read error is possible here, since a much larger clone lies one base away. V and J are TRBV13 and TRBJ2-5, with D perhaps matching TRBD1 or TRBD2 (5 bases each). CDR3 size: 13 residues. Germline V gives CDR1 PRHDT, CDR2 FYEKMQ (reference sequence). V shed 8 bases and J shed 7 bases, with 17 bases lying between them. CDR3 in amino acids: CASGVVGDATQYF. Here the CDR3 DNA reads TGTGCCAGCGGCGTAGTAGGGGACGCGACCCAGTACTTC.

This clonotype was seen at least ten times. The rearrangement links TRBV2 to TRBJ2-3; TRBD1 might be the D (5 bases). CDR1 and CDR2 (germline): SNHLY, FYNNEI. The CDR3 runs 14 residues. Trimming left V 6 bases short and J 3 bases short, with 13 bases between. This CDR3 is CASRANTGTDTQYF. The DNA for the CDR3 is TGTGCCAGCAGGGCGAATACAGGAACAGATACGCAGTATTTT. The whole variable domain, remainder taken from reference TRBV2 and TRBJ2-3, is EPEVTQTPSHQVTQMGQEVILRCVPISNHLYFYWYRQILGQKVEFLVSFYNNEISEKSEIFDDQFSVERPDGSNFTLKIRSTKLEDSAMYFCASRANTGTDTQYFGPGTRLTVL.

There are many counts of this clonotype. The chain is built from TRBV12-3 or TRBV12-4 and TRBJ1-1, with 9 bases that match TRBD1. This CDR3 is built from 16 residues. Trimming removed 5 bases from V and 4 bases from J; junction bases left unmatched: 11. This CDR3 is CASSTSSGTGSTEAFF. The CDR3 DNA reads TGTGCCAGCAGTACTTCCTCCGGGACAGGGTCCACTGAAGCTTTCTTT.

In its sample, this clonotype was seen many times. The chain employs TRBV24-1 and TRBJ2-7; perhaps TRBD2 as D (5 bases). The CDR3 covers 14 residues. CDR1 and CDR2 (germline): KGHDR, SFDVKD. V lost 4 bases and J 2 bases, leaving 11 bases between the germline ends. The CDR3 is CATSETGMAYEQYF. The CDR3 DNA is TGTGCCACCAGTGAGACGGGGATGGCCTACGAGCAGTACTTC.